The rows below give T cell receptor beta chains drawn from one sample of a study of cytomegalovirus exposure and HLA in healthy donors. The method was immunoSEQ multiplex PCR; TCRdb's version includes in-frame clones alone and lacks a portion of them. The data show tens of thousands of clones, 78% seen once. The sequenced sample consisted of PBMCs. The source of these receptors is a man in his forties in good health and CMV-seronegative. Each CDR3 is given with its conserved first and last residue. Each record gives: J gene, clone size, D gene, V gene, CDR3 protein, CDR3 DNA. D genes are given only for firm matches. Clone size appears in some rows only: once, few, many, or a class for an expanded clone.

J gene: TRBJ2-5
clone size: .
D gene: TRBD2
V gene: TRBV2
CDR3 protein: CASSGGGGETQYF
CDR3 DNA: TGTGCCAGCAGTGGGGGGGGTGGGGAGACCCAGTACTTC

J gene: TRBJ1-1
clone size: .
D gene: .
V gene: TRBV5-1
CDR3 protein: CASSLGGGNTEAFF
CDR3 DNA: TGCGCCAGCAGCTTGGGAGGCGGGAACACTGAAGCTTTCTTT

J gene: TRBJ2-3
clone size: .
D gene: .
V gene: TRBV21-1
CDR3 protein: CASSKGPSGEDTQYF
CDR3 DNA: TGTGCCAGCAGCAAAGGTCCTAGCGGGGAAGATACGCAGTATTTT

J gene: TRBJ2-1
clone size: .
D gene: .
V gene: TRBV6-6
CDR3 protein: CASSLAGADEQFF
CDR3 DNA: TGTGCCAGCAGCCTTGCAGGGGCGGATGAGCAGTTCTTC

J gene: TRBJ1-6
clone size: .
D gene: TRBD1
V gene: TRBV6-6
CDR3 protein: CASSYVVTGGSPLHF
CDR3 DNA: TGTGCCAGCAGTTACGTTGTGACAGGGGGGTCACCCCTCCACTTT

J gene: TRBJ2-7
clone size: .
D gene: TRBD2
V gene: TRBV4-1
CDR3 protein: CASSQDRTSGYEQYF
CDR3 DNA: TGCGCCAGCAGCCAAGATCGAACTAGCGGTTACGAGCAGTACTTC

J gene: TRBJ1-6
clone size: .
D gene: TRBD1
V gene: TRBV7-2
CDR3 protein: CASTTLGQAFSYNSPLHF
CDR3 DNA: TGTGCCAGTACGACGTTGGGACAGGCCTTCTCCTATAATTCACCCCTCCACTTT

J gene: TRBJ1-3
clone size: .
D gene: TRBD1
V gene: TRBV10-1
CDR3 protein: CASSESDRQGNTNTIYF
CDR3 DNA: TGCGCCAGCAGTGAGTCCGATAGACAGGGTAATACCAACACCATATATTTT

J gene: TRBJ2-7
clone size: .
D gene: .
V gene: TRBV29-1
CDR3 protein: CSVVVYYEQYF
CDR3 DNA: TGCAGCGTTGTAGTCTATTACGAGCAGTACTTC

J gene: TRBJ1-2
clone size: once
D gene: TRBD1
V gene: TRBV7-2
CDR3 protein: CASSHGTALYGYTF
CDR3 DNA: TGTGCCAGCAGCCACGGGACAGCTCTCTATGGCTACACCTTC

J gene: TRBJ2-2
clone size: .
D gene: .
V gene: TRBV7-9
CDR3 protein: CASSTSTGSGELFF
CDR3 DNA: TGTGCCAGCAGCACGTCGACAGGTTCCGGGGAGCTGTTTTTT

J gene: TRBJ1-1
clone size: .
D gene: .
V gene: TRBV6-5
CDR3 protein: CASSYWAGRNTEAFF
CDR3 DNA: TGTGCCAGCAGTTACTGGGCGGGCAGGAACACTGAAGCTTTCTTT

J gene: TRBJ2-1
clone size: .
D gene: .
V gene: TRBV28
CDR3 protein: CASSRAEDSYNEQFF
CDR3 DNA: TGTGCCAGCAGTCGAGCGGAAGACTCCTACAATGAGCAGTTCTTC

J gene: TRBJ2-1
clone size: .
D gene: TRBD2
V gene: TRBV27
CDR3 protein: CASSFTRGRAKNEQFF
CDR3 DNA: TGTGCCAGCAGTTTTACTAGAGGGAGGGCCAAGAATGAGCAGTTCTTC

J gene: TRBJ2-2
clone size: .
D gene: TRBD2
V gene: TRBV19
CDR3 protein: CASNSREQRISAGELFF
CDR3 DNA: TGTGCCAGTAACTCGCGGGAGCAGAGGATTAGCGCCGGGGAGCTGTTTTTT

J gene: TRBJ1-1
clone size: .
D gene: .
V gene: TRBV7-3
CDR3 protein: CASSLKAGNTEAFF
CDR3 DNA: TGTGCCAGCAGCTTAAAGGCGGGAAACACTGAAGCTTTCTTT

J gene: TRBJ2-1
clone size: .
D gene: TRBD2
V gene: TRBV6-1
CDR3 protein: CASSRLAGEGWEQFF
CDR3 DNA: TGTGCCAGCAGCCGACTAGCGGGAGAGGGTTGGGAGCAGTTCTTC

J gene: TRBJ1-1
clone size: .
D gene: TRBD1
V gene: TRBV6-1
CDR3 protein: CASSAGQGKGTEAFF
CDR3 DNA: TGTGCCAGCAGTGCCGGACAGGGGAAGGGCACTGAAGCTTTCTTT

J gene: TRBJ1-2
clone size: .
D gene: .
V gene: TRBV27
CDR3 protein: CASSSLGRNWGYTF
CDR3 DNA: TGTGCCAGCAGTTCCCTCGGGAGGAATTGGGGCTACACCTTC

J gene: TRBJ2-2
clone size: .
D gene: TRBD2
V gene: TRBV7-9
CDR3 protein: CASSSGTSGTGELFF
CDR3 DNA: TGTGCCAGCAGCTCCGGGACTAGCGGCACCGGGGAGCTGTTTTTT

J gene: TRBJ1-1
clone size: .
D gene: .
V gene: TRBV5-6
CDR3 protein: CASSLGPGAGTEAFF
CDR3 DNA: TGTGCCAGCAGCTTGGGACCGGGAGCCGGCACTGAAGCTTTCTTT

J gene: TRBJ2-7
clone size: once
D gene: .
V gene: TRBV4-1
CDR3 protein: CASSQGALEMGGTYEQYF
CDR3 DNA: TGCGCCAGCAGCCAAGGGGCCCTGGAGATGGGGGGAACCTACGAGCAGTACTTC

J gene: TRBJ2-1
clone size: .
D gene: .
V gene: TRBV29-1
CDR3 protein: CSVVQGNEQFF
CDR3 DNA: TGCAGCGTTGTACAGGGAAATGAGCAGTTCTTC

J gene: TRBJ2-3
clone size: .
D gene: .
V gene: TRBV5-1
CDR3 protein: CASSSRGGGGISTQYF
CDR3 DNA: TGCGCCAGCAGCTCCCGAGGGGGCGGGGGGATTAGTACGCAGTATTTT

J gene: TRBJ2-5
clone size: .
D gene: TRBD2
V gene: TRBV4-1
CDR3 protein: CASSQEVLAGGRQETQYF
CDR3 DNA: TGCGCCAGCAGCCAAGAAGTACTAGCGGGGGGACGACAAGAGACCCAGTACTTC

J gene: TRBJ2-7
clone size: .
D gene: .
V gene: TRBV6-6
CDR3 protein: CASSPLSDRLAYEQYF
CDR3 DNA: TGTGCCAGCAGTCCCCTATCTGACAGACTGGCCTACGAGCAGTACTTC

J gene: TRBJ2-5
clone size: once
D gene: .
V gene: TRBV27
CDR3 protein: CASSFGRKGETQYF
CDR3 DNA: TGTGCCAGCAGTTTCGGGCGTAAGGGGGAGACCCAGTACTTC

J gene: TRBJ2-2
clone size: .
D gene: .
V gene: TRBV5-1
CDR3 protein: CASSSREDTGELFF
CDR3 DNA: TGCGCCAGCAGCTCCAGGGAAGACACCGGGGAGCTGTTTTTT

J gene: TRBJ1-1
clone size: .
D gene: .
V gene: TRBV10-1
CDR3 protein: CASSESKRTEAFF
CDR3 DNA: TGCGCCAGCAGTGAGTCTAAGAGGACTGAAGCTTTCTTT

J gene: TRBJ1-2
clone size: .
D gene: TRBD1
V gene: TRBV5-6
CDR3 protein: CASSFPGQANYGYTF
CDR3 DNA: TGTGCCAGCAGCTTTCCGGGACAGGCGAACTATGGCTACACCTTC

J gene: TRBJ1-5
clone size: .
D gene: .
V gene: TRBV28
CDR3 protein: CAIHQGYQPQHF
CDR3 DNA: TGTGCCATCCACCAGGGGTATCAGCCCCAGCATTTT

J gene: TRBJ2-7
clone size: few
D gene: TRBD1
V gene: TRBV5-1
CDR3 protein: CASSVDRGAKQQYF
CDR3 DNA: TGCGCCAGCAGCGTGGACAGGGGGGCCAAACAGCAGTACTTC

J gene: TRBJ1-4
clone size: .
D gene: .
V gene: TRBV20-1
CDR3 protein: CSARAASGLFF
CDR3 DNA: TGCAGTGCTAGAGCCGCCTCGGGACTGTTTTTT

J gene: TRBJ2-7
clone size: .
D gene: TRBD1
V gene: TRBV28
CDR3 protein: CASSSTGDPYF
CDR3 DNA: TGTGCCAGCAGTTCGACAGGGGACCCGTACTTC

J gene: TRBJ2-7
clone size: .
D gene: TRBD2
V gene: TRBV6-5
CDR3 protein: CASRPSREARYEQYF
CDR3 DNA: TGTGCCAGCAGACCGTCCCGGGAGGCTAGGTACGAGCAGTACTTC

J gene: TRBJ1-5
clone size: few
D gene: .
V gene: TRBV7-6
CDR3 protein: CASSATGTQPQHF
CDR3 DNA: TGTGCCAGCAGCGCCACAGGGACTCAGCCCCAGCATTTT

J gene: TRBJ2-7
clone size: once
D gene: .
V gene: TRBV7-2
CDR3 protein: CASSQPLEGRVREQYF
CDR3 DNA: TGTGCCAGCAGCCAACCCCTGGAGGGTCGGGTCAGGGAGCAGTACTTC

J gene: TRBJ2-1
clone size: .
D gene: TRBD2
V gene: TRBV5-6
CDR3 protein: CASSLGTSGINEQFF
CDR3 DNA: TGTGCCAGCAGCTTGGGGACTAGCGGGATCAATGAGCAGTTCTTC

J gene: TRBJ2-1
clone size: .
D gene: TRBD2
V gene: TRBV28
CDR3 protein: CASSRSGSKGDEQFF
CDR3 DNA: TGTGCCAGCAGTCGTAGCGGGAGCAAAGGGGATGAGCAGTTCTTC

J gene: TRBJ2-7
clone size: .
D gene: TRBD1
V gene: TRBV2
CDR3 protein: CASRKGQGGYEQYF
CDR3 DNA: TGTGCCAGCAGAAAGGGACAGGGTGGCTACGAGCAGTACTTC